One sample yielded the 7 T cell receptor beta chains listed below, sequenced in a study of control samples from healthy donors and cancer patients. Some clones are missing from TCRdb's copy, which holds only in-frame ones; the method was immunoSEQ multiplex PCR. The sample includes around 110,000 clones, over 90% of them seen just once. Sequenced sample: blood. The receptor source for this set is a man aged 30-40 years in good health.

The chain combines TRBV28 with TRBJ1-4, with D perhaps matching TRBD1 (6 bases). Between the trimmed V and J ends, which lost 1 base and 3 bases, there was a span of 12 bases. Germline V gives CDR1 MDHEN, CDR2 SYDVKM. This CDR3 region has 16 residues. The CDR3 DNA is TGTGCCAGCAGTTTATTACGGACAGAACCTAATGAAAAACTGTTTTTT. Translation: CASSLLRTEPNEKLFF. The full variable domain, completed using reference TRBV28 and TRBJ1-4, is DVKVTQSSRYLVKRTGEKVFLECVQDMDHENMFWYRQDPGLGLRLIYFSYDVKMKEKGDIPEGYSVSREKKERFSLILESASTNQTSMYLCASSLLRTEPNEKLFFGSGTQLSVL.

The CDR3, as DNA: TGTGCCAGCAGCCTCTCGTCAGGGGGCGGTCAGCCCCAGCATTTT. It specifies CASSLSSGGGQPQHF. The gene calls are TRBV7-2 and TRBJ1-5; 8 positions match TRBD1. V was pared by 5 bases and J by 6 bases, with 9 bases of the junction left unmatched. Germline CDR1 and CDR2: SGHTA and FQGNSA. The CDR3 totals 15 residues.

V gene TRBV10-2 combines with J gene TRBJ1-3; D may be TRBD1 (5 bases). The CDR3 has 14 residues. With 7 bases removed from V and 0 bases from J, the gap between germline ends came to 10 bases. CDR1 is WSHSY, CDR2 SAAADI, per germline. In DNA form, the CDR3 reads TGCGCCAGCAAGCGGACACTCTCTGGAAACACCATATATTTT. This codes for CASKRTLSGNTIYF.

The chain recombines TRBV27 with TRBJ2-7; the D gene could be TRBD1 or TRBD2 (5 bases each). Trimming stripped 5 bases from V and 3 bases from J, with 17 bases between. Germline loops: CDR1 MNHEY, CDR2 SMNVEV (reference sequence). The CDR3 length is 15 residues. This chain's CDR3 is CASSRGALKGYEQYF. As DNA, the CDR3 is TGTGCCAGCAGTAGAGGGGCGCTAAAGGGCTACGAGCAGTACTTC.

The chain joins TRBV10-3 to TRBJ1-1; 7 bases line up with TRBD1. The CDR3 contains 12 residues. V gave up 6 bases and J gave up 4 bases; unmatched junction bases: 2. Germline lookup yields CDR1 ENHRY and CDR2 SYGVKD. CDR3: CAISRQGTEAFF. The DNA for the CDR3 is TGTGCCATCAGCCGACAGGGCACTGAAGCTTTCTTT.

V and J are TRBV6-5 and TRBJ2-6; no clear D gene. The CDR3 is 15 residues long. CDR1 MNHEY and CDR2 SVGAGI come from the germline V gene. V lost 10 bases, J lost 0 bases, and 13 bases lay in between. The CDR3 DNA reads TGTGCCACCTTTAGTTGGGGCTCTGGGGCCAACGTCCTGACTTTC. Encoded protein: CATFSWGSGANVLTF.

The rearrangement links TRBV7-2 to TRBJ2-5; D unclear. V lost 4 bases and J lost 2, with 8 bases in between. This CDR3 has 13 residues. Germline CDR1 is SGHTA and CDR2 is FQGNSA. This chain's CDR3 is CASSYSSQETQYF. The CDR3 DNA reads TGTGCCAGCAGCTACTCTAGTCAAGAGACCCAGTACTTC.